Presented here are 23 T cell receptor beta chains from one specimen sequenced in a study of OX40 agonist ivuxolimab in advanced cancers. Library construction relied on the immunoSEQ multiplex PCR assay. TCRdb obtained this table from immuneACCESS and retained in-frame rearrangements with V and J assigned. These tables miss some clones; where compared with another copy, unresolved V genes account for less than half of the shortfall, and the remainder is unexplained. Recorded for this sample are 15,000 to 25,000 clones; about 81% of them occurred a single time. Together, the top ten hold approximately 14% of the sample. The specimen was CD4+ or CD8+ T cells sorted from blood, collected in a trial of the OX40 agonist ivuxolimab. The origin of the receptors is an adult with an advanced solid tumor such as melanoma, head and neck, liver or kidney cancer.

The V call is TRBV27, the J call TRBJ2-1; D possibly corresponds to TRBD2 (6 bases). V lost 6 bases and J lost 6, with 15 bases in between. The germline gives CDR1 MNHEY, CDR2 SMNVEV (reference sequence). The CDR3 covers 14 residues. The CDR3 spells CASSPGLAANEQFF. CDR3 sequence (DNA): TGTGCCAGCAGCCCAGGGTTAGCGGCCAATGAGCAGTTCTTC.

This rearrangement joins TRBV6-1 to TRBJ2-3, with D perhaps TRBD1 or TRBD2 (6 bases each). CDR3 size: 14 residues. The V gene lost 9 bases and the J gene lost 5 bases, with 18 bases spanning the gap. Germline CDR1 is MNHNS and CDR2 is SASEGT. CDR3 amino acids: CASRARGQIDTQYF. The CDR3 nucleotides read TGTGCCAGTAGAGCACGGGGGCAAATAGATACGCAGTATTTT.

V gene TRBV19 combines with J gene TRBJ1-5; D remains unclear. From germline, CDR1 is LNHDA and CDR2 SQIVND (reference sequence). Trimming took off 6 bases at V and 0 bases at J, with 9 bases between the two ends. The CDR3 totals 14 residues. The CDR3 spells CASSRSNSNQPQHF. The CDR3 bases are TGTGCCAGTAGCAGATCCAATAGCAATCAGCCCCAGCATTTT.

V gene TRBV30 combines with J gene TRBJ1-5, with 7 bases aligning to TRBD1. V shed 0 bases, J shed 5 bases, and the junction held 13 bases outside the gene matches. The germline gives CDR1 GTSNPN, CDR2 SVGIG (reference sequence). This CDR3 region has 17 residues. The DNA of the CDR3 is TGTGCCTGGAGTGTAGCACCTAGGGGGCTTGGGGATCAGCCCCAGCATTTT. The encoded protein is CAWSVAPRGLGDQPQHF.

The V call is TRBV23-1, the J call TRBJ2-6, with TRBD2 identical over 13 bases. Being an ORF, TRBV23-1 has a function that is uncertain. The CDR3 contains 17 residues. V trimming: 7 bases; J trimming: 0 bases; junction bases outside the gene matches: 3. The CDR3 DNA reads TGCGCCAGCAAGGGACTAGCGGGATGCTCTGGGGCCAACGTCCTGACTTTC. Translating it yields CASKGLAGCSGANVLTF.

The J gene is TRBJ2-2, the V gene TRBV4-2; 10 nucleotides align to TRBD2. The V gene's germline CDR1 is LGHNA and CDR2 YNFKEQ. The CDR3 length is 18 residues. J was trimmed by 0 bases and V by 3 bases; bases with no gene match: 7. The CDR3 is CASSHPTSGTSNTGELFF. The CDR3 nucleotides read TGTGCCAGCAGCCACCCCACTAGCGGGACCTCGAACACCGGGGAGCTGTTTTTT.

The J gene is TRBJ1-2, the V gene TRBV9, with D uncertain. In germline, CDR1 is SGDLS, CDR2 YYNGEE. The V gene lost 0 bases and the J gene lost 2 bases, with 14 bases spanning the gap. The CDR3 has 16 amino acids. CDR3 DNA: TGTGCCAGCAGCGTAGACCCCTCCCCACGGAACTATGGCTACACCTTC. It is translated as CASSVDPSPRNYGYTF.

This chain links TRBV19 with TRBJ1-2, with D perhaps TRBD1 (6 bases). Between the trimmed V and J ends, which lost 7 bases and 3 bases, there was a span of 12 bases. The CDR3 loop spans 13 amino acids. Per the germline V gene, CDR1 is LNHDA and CDR2 is SQIVND (reference sequence). The CDR3 loop reads CASTWGPDYGYTF. In DNA form, the CDR3 reads TGTGCCAGTACCTGGGGGCCGGACTATGGCTACACCTTC. Looking up the rest from reference TRBV19 and TRBJ1-2 gives the full variable domain: DGGITQSPKYLFRKEGQNVTLSCEQNLNHDAMYWYRQDPGQGLRLIYYSQIVNDFQKGDIAEGYSVSREKKESFPLTVTSAQKNPTAFYLCASTWGPDYGYTFGSGTRLTVV.

The CDR3 spells CASSVGLSGANVLTF. For the CDR3, the DNA is TGTGCCAGCAGTGTGGGCCTTTCTGGGGCCAACGTCCTGACTTTC. V usage is TRBV2 and J usage is TRBJ2-6, with no clear D. This CDR3 is built from 15 residues. Between the trimmed V and J ends, which lost 4 bases and 1 base, there was a span of 8 bases. Germline-derived CDR1 and CDR2 are SNHLY and FYNNEI.

The rearrangement uses TRBV28 and TRBJ1-2, with D possibly being TRBD1 (5 bases). CDR3 length: 15 residues. Looked up from germline, CDR1 is MDHEN and CDR2 is SYDVKM. Trimming took 8 bases from V and 5 from J, leaving 21 bases between them. CDR3 sequence (DNA): TGTGCCAGCGGGAAGGACATTAACCTTGCTTATGGCTACACCTTC. Translated, it gives CASGKDINLAYGYTF.

The chain combines TRBV7-2 with TRBJ2-1, with 14 bases fitting TRBD2. CDR3 length: 18 amino acids. The V gene's germline CDR1 is SGHTA and CDR2 FQGNSA. J lost 3 bases, V lost 1 base, and 5 bases had no gene match. For the CDR3, the DNA is TGTGCCAGCAGCTTAGAGGGGACTAGCGGGAGATTCTACAATGAGCAGTTCTTC. Protein: CASSLEGTSGRFYNEQFF.

This clone was seen a single time. The chain employs TRBV27 and TRBJ2-7, with 8 bases that match TRBD1. CDR1 and CDR2 (germline): MNHEY, SMNVEV (reference sequence). Trimming cost V 6 bases and J 5 bases; bases outside gene matches: 15. The length of the CDR3 is 16 residues. The CDR3 protein is CASSPIGTGVRDEQYF. The CDR3 coding sequence is TGTGCCAGCAGCCCCATCGGGACAGGCGTTCGGGACGAGCAGTACTTC.

The chain has TRBV21-1 and TRBJ1-4; the D call TRBD1 from the table was never checked on the DNA. TRBV21-1 is a pseudogene segment. CDR3 size: 16 residues. CDR3 residues: CASSKTVTGACEKLFF. CDR3 coding DNA: TGTGCCAGCAGCAAAACAGTGACAGGGGCTTGTGAAAAACTGTTTTTT.

This sequence joins TRBV28 and TRBJ2-7, with D possibly TRBD1 on 6 matching bases. The CDR3 runs 14 residues. Between the trimmed V and J ends, which lost 4 bases and 0 bases, there was a span of 10 bases. Germline-derived CDR1 and CDR2 are MDHEN and SYDVKM. DNA of the CDR3: TGTGCCAGCAGTTCAGGACAGTCCTCCTACGAGCAGTACTTC. Translated, it gives CASSSGQSSYEQYF.

The rearrangement links TRBV4-3 to TRBJ1-2; possibly TRBD1 for D (5 bases). This CDR3 comprises 18 residues. Germline CDR1 is LGHNA and CDR2 is YSLEER. V lost 0 bases to trimming and J lost 4 bases, with 21 bases between them. The CDR3 bases are TGCGCCAGCAGCCAAGATCCGGCCGAGGGGTTAACCTTCTATGGCTACACCTTC. Protein sequence: CASSQDPAEGLTFYGYTF.

Here the CDR3 DNA reads TGTGCCAGCAGCTTGCCCCGAGGGACACACGACTACGAGCAGTACTTC. Residues: CASSLPRGTHDYEQYF. The chain has TRBV7-6 and TRBJ2-7; tentative D call: TRBD1 (6 bases). CDR1 is SGHVS, CDR2 FNYEAQ, per germline. The V gene lost 3 bases and the J gene lost 3 bases, with 18 bases spanning the gap. The CDR3 totals 16 residues. Full variable domain (remainder filled in from reference TRBV7-6 and TRBJ2-7): GAGVSQSPRYKVTKRGQDVALRCDPISGHVSLYWYRQALGQGPEFLTYFNYEAQQDKSGLPNDRFSAERPEGSISTLTIQRTEQRDSAMYRCASSLPRGTHDYEQYFGPGTRLTVT.

The chain has TRBV23-1 and TRBJ2-7; possible D gene TRBD1, 5 bases. TRBV23-1 is an ORF, and what it does is uncertain. This CDR3 has 14 amino acids. Trimming took 0 bases from V and 3 from J, leaving 9 bases between them. DNA of the CDR3: TGCGCCAGCAGTCAATCGAGACAGATCTACGAGCAGTACTTC. Translated, it gives CASSQSRQIYEQYF.

This clone was counted between two and nine times. The chain combines TRBV7-2 with TRBJ2-1; no definite D call. This CDR3 is built from 14 residues. The V end lost 5 bases, the J end lost 4 bases, and 12 bases lay between the germline ends. Looked up from germline, CDR1 is SGHTA and CDR2 is FQGNSA. Here the CDR3 DNA reads TGTGCCAGCAGCGCTGGTGGACCTTACAATGAGCAGTTCTTC. Its protein product is CASSAGGPYNEQFF. The whole variable domain, filled in from reference TRBV7-2 and TRBJ2-1, reads GAGVSQSPSNKVTEKGKDVELRCDPISGHTALYWYRQSLGQGLEFLIYFQGNSAPDKSGLPSDRFSAERTGGSVSTLTIQRTQQEDSAVYLCASSAGGPYNEQFFGPGTRLTVL.

The V and J genes are TRBV7-9 and TRBJ2-7; D possibly corresponds to TRBD2 (6 bases). The germline CDR1 and CDR2 sequences are SEHNR and FQNEAQ (reference sequence). V gave up 0 bases and J gave up 3 bases, with 18 bases separating them. This CDR3 contains 17 residues. The CDR3 loop is CASSLASVPGRHYEQYF. DNA for the CDR3: TGTGCCAGCAGCTTAGCCTCTGTTCCCGGGAGACACTACGAGCAGTACTTC.

The V call is TRBV7-9, the J call TRBJ2-5; D is undetermined. Germline-derived CDR1 and CDR2 are SEHNR and FQNEAQ (reference sequence). The V end was cut by 3 bases, the J end by 5 bases, with 10 bases between. This CDR3 has 13 amino acids. CDR3 region: CASSFAGRETQYF. The DNA for the CDR3 is TGTGCCAGCAGCTTCGCTGGGCGGGAGACCCAGTACTTC.

V gene TRBV4-2 combines with J gene TRBJ2-7; the D gene is possibly TRBD1 (5 bases). Germline V gene data show CDR1 as LGHNA and CDR2 as YNFKEQ. The germline V and J ends were trimmed by 1 base and 0 bases, with 10 bases remaining between them. The CDR3 is made up of 15 amino acids. The CDR3 reads CASSQGRDSSYEQYF. The DNA for the CDR3 is TGTGCCAGCAGCCAAGGTCGTGACAGCTCCTACGAGCAGTACTTC.

This chain's CDR3 is CASSVYNNEQFF. CDR3 DNA: TGTGCCAGCAGTGTATACAACAATGAGCAGTTCTTC. V is TRBV2 and J is TRBJ2-1; D gene uncertain. Trimming stripped 4 bases from V and 5 bases from J, with 6 bases between. Germline CDR1 is SNHLY and CDR2 is FYNNEI. This CDR3 is built from 12 residues.

The chain has TRBV11-2 and TRBJ2-7; 10 bases map to TRBD2. The ends lost 6 bases at V and 7 bases at J; junction bases unmatched: 0. Per the germline V gene, CDR1 is SGHAT and CDR2 is FQNNGV. The CDR3 length is 11 residues. The CDR3 region is CASSSGGEQYF. DNA of the CDR3: TGTGCCAGCAGTAGCGGGGGGGAGCAGTACTTC. The variable domain in full, completed from reference TRBV11-2 and TRBJ2-7, reads EAGVAQSPRYKIIEKRQSVAFWCNPISGHATLYWYQQILGQGPKLLIQFQNNGVVDDSQLPKDRFSAERLKGVDSTLKIQPAKLEDSAVYLCASSSGGEQYFGPGTRLTVT.